The next 15 T cell receptor beta chains were all read from a single sample in a study of blood T cell repertoires in COVID-19. Libraries were prepared by immunoSEQ multiplex PCR; TCRdb keeps only in-frame clonotypes and omits some of them. The sample has some 85,000 clones; 80% are singletons. Input material: peripheral blood. Every receptor here comes from a woman older than 75 with acute or convalescent COVID-19.

Only one count was recorded for this clone. This chain uses TRBV7-2 with TRBJ1-2, with a weak D call TRBD1 (6 bases). Germline CDR1 SGHTA, CDR2 FQGNSA. Between the trimmed V and J ends, which lost 1 base and 8 bases, there was a span of 11 bases. CDR3 length: 13 residues. CDR3 protein: CASSLEGGRGYTF. DNA of the CDR3: TGTGCCAGCAGCTTAGAGGGGGGGCGAGGCTACACCTTC.

This chain joins TRBV2 and TRBJ1-1; D perhaps matches TRBD1 (5 bases). The CDR3 is 13 amino acids. Germline-derived CDR1 and CDR2 are SNHLY and FYNNEI. Trimming pared 11 bases from V and 2 bases from J, leaving 15 bases between. CDR3 DNA: TGTGCCCAATCAATTGACAGCAACACTGAAGCTTTCTTT. This translates into CAQSIDSNTEAFF.

The V and J genes are TRBV11-2 and TRBJ1-2; no firm D call. The CDR3 has 13 residues. V was shortened by 5 bases and J by 8 bases, with 15 bases between the two germline ends. The V gene's germline CDR1 is SGHAT and CDR2 FQNNGV. The CDR3 here is CASSPGRELGYTF. The CDR3 DNA sequence: TGTGCCAGCAGCCCAGGACGGGAATTAGGCTACACCTTC.

The genes are TRBV7-9 and TRBJ2-7, with TRBD2 identical over 7 bases. Germline V gene sequence: CDR1 SEHNR, CDR2 FQNEAQ (reference sequence). V lost 1 base, J lost 2 bases, and 11 bases stayed unmatched. CDR3 length equals 17 residues. CDR3 protein: CASSLERAGVIPYEQYF. CDR3 sequence (DNA): TGTGCCAGCAGCTTAGAGAGGGCGGGGGTGATTCCCTACGAGCAGTACTTC.

The chain joins TRBV11-2 to TRBJ1-2, with 9 bases identical to TRBD1. This CDR3 is built from 14 residues. Germline V gives CDR1 SGHAT, CDR2 FQNNGV. V lost 5 bases to trimming and J lost 5 bases; unmatched junction nucleotides: 6. DNA of the CDR3: TGTGCCAGCAGCCGTCGGGACAGGGTTTATGGCTACACCTTC. Encoded protein: CASSRRDRVYGYTF. Variable domain in full (rest from reference TRBV11-2 and TRBJ1-2): EAGVAQSPRYKIIEKRQSVAFWCNPISGHATLYWYQQILGQGPKLLIQFQNNGVVDDSQLPKDRFSAERLKGVDSTLKIQPAKLEDSAVYLCASSRRDRVYGYTFGSGTRLTVV.

The sample holds a few counts of this clone. CDR3 sequence: CAISVELREQFF. The CDR3 DNA reads TGTGCCATCAGTGTAGAGCTCCGGGAGCAGTTCTTC. This sequence joins TRBV10-3 and TRBJ2-1, with no clear D. Per the germline V gene, CDR1 is ENHRY and CDR2 is SYGVKD. The V and J ends lost 4 bases and 10 bases respectively, with 11 bases between them. This CDR3 region has 12 residues.

V and J are TRBV5-4 and TRBJ2-1; 10 positions match TRBD2. In germline, CDR1 is SGHNT, CDR2 YYREEE (reference sequence). V shed 2 bases and J 4 bases; nucleotides not matched to a gene: 6. The CDR3 runs 16 residues. The chain's CDR3 is CASSLRSGGGYNEQFF. CDR3 nucleotide sequence: TGTGCCAGCAGCTTAAGGAGCGGGGGGGGATACAATGAGCAGTTCTTC.

V usage is TRBV9 and J usage is TRBJ2-5, with 16 positions matching TRBD2. This CDR3 contains 18 residues. Germline CDR1 reads SGDLS; CDR2 reads YYNGEE. With 4 bases clipped from V and 4 bases from J, the junction kept 10 bases outside the gene matches. The CDR3 region is CASSSGLAGGPAVETQYF. Written as DNA, the CDR3 is TGTGCCAGCAGCTCGGGACTAGCGGGGGGGCCGGCGGTAGAGACCCAGTACTTC.

V and J are TRBV10-2 and TRBJ2-7; TRBD2 matches at 7 bases. Trimming took 3 bases from V and 2 from J; bases not matched to a gene: 7. The CDR3 spans 15 residues. Germline CDR1 reads WSHSY; CDR2 reads SAAADI. The CDR3 sequence: CASSDGGSFTYEQYF. The CDR3 DNA follows: TGCGCCAGCAGTGATGGCGGGAGCTTCACCTACGAGCAGTACTTC.

This rearrangement joins TRBV14 to TRBJ2-7, with D tentatively TRBD2 (6 bases). Germline V gene sequence: CDR1 SGHDN, CDR2 FVKESK. The V and J ends lost 2 bases and 0 bases respectively, with 14 bases between them. This CDR3 is built from 16 residues. This chain's CDR3 is CASSQRTGRSSYEQYF. As DNA, the CDR3 is TGTGCCAGCAGCCAAAGAACGGGGAGGAGCTCCTACGAGCAGTACTTC.

This clone occurred a few times. The chain employs TRBV6-5 and TRBJ1-6, with 8 bases identical to TRBD1. Trimming at V came to 5 bases and at J to 8 bases, leaving 5 bases not matched to a gene. The germline gives CDR1 MNHEY, CDR2 SVGAGI. The CDR3 has 14 amino acids. The CDR3 spells CASSRQGNDSPLHF. For the CDR3, the DNA is TGTGCCAGCAGTCGACAGGGGAATGATTCACCCCTCCACTTT.

The chain links TRBV27 to TRBJ2-3, with 9 bases that match TRBD1. This CDR3 has 16 amino acids. Germline V gene sequence: CDR1 MNHEY, CDR2 SMNVEV (reference sequence). V shed 7 bases and J 3 bases; nucleotides not matched to a gene: 11. The CDR3 coding sequence is TGTGCCAGCACCACTTGGGGGACAGGGATAACAGATACGCAGTATTTT. It yields the protein CASTTWGTGITDTQYF.

The rearrangement links TRBV5-1 to TRBJ2-2; 10 bases match TRBD1. CDR1 is SGHRS and CDR2 is YFSETQ in the germline V gene. V dropped 4 bases and J dropped 6; count of bases not matched to a gene: 6. The CDR3 has 15 residues. CDR3 nucleotides: TGCGCCAGCAGCCCGACAGGGGGCGCGGCCGGGGAGCTGTTTTTT. This encodes CASSPTGGAAGELFF.

This sequence joins TRBV2 and TRBJ1-6; 9 bases match TRBD1. CDR1 and CDR2 from the germline V gene are SNHLY and FYNNEI. V lost 7 bases, J lost 1 base, and 5 bases stayed unmatched. The CDR3 covers 16 residues. CDR3 amino acids: CASKGQGWSYNSPLHF. DNA of the CDR3: TGTGCCAGCAAGGGACAGGGTTGGTCCTATAATTCACCCCTCCACTTT.

V and J are TRBV2 and TRBJ2-7; the match to TRBD2 covers 7 bases. The CDR3 sequence is 13 residues long. Trimming removed 7 bases from V and 0 bases from J; junction bases left unmatched: 3. Germline V CDR1 and CDR2: SNHLY, FYNNEI. The CDR3 DNA reads TGTGCCAGCAAGCGGGATCCCTCCTACGAGCAGTACTTC. This codes for CASKRDPSYEQYF.